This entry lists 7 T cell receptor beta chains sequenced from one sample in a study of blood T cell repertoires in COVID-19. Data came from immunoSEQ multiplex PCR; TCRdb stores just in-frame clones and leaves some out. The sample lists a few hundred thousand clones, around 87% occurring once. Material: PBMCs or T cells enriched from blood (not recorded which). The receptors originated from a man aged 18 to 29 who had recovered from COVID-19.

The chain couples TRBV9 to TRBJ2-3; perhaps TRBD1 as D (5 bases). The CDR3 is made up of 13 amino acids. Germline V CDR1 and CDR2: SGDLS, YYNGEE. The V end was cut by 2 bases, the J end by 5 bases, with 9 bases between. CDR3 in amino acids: CASSVPQGDTQYF. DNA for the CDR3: TGTGCCAGCAGCGTCCCCCAGGGAGATACGCAGTATTTT.

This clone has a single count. CDR3 DNA sequence: TGTGCCAGCAGCCCCCGGAGGTTCGGCGAGCAGTACTTC. Encoded protein: CASSPRRFGEQYF. The chain uses TRBV5-6 and TRBJ2-7, with a tentative D call TRBD2 (5 bases). The CDR3 extends over 13 amino acids. Germline V gives CDR1 SGHDT, CDR2 YYEEEE. Trimming left V 4 bases short and J 6 bases short, with 14 bases between.

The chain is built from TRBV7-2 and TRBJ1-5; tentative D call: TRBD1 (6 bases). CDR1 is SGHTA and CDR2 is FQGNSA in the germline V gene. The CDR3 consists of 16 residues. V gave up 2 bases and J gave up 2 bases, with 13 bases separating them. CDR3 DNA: TGTGCCAGCAGCTTAAACCCCACAGGGCGCAATCAGCCCCAGCATTTT. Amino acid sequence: CASSLNPTGRNQPQHF. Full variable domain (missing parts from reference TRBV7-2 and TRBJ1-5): GAGVSQSPSNKVTEKGKDVELRCDPISGHTALYWYRQSLGQGLEFLIYFQGNSAPDKSGLPSDRFSAERTGGSVSTLTIQRTQQEDSAVYLCASSLNPTGRNQPQHFGDGTRLSIL.

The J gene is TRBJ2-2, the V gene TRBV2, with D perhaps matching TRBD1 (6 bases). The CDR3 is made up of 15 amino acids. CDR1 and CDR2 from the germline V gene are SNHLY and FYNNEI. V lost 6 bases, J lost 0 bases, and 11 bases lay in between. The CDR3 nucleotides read TGTGCCAGCAGCCGGACAGTCCCGAACACCGGGGAGCTGTTTTTT. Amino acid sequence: CASSRTVPNTGELFF.

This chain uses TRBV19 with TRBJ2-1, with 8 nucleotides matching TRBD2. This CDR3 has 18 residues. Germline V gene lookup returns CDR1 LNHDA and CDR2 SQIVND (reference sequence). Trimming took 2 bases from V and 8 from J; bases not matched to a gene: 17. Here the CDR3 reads CASSISVGSGGPQDEQFF. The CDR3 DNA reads TGTGCCAGTAGTATAAGCGTCGGGTCGGGGGGGCCCCAAGATGAGCAGTTCTTC.

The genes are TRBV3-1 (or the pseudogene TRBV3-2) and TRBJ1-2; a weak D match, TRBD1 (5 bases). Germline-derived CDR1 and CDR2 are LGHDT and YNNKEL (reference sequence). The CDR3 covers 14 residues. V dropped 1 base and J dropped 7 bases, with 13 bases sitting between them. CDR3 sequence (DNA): TGTGCCAGCAGCCAAGGGGGCTCTCAAAGTGGCTACACCTTC. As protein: CASSQGGSQSGYTF.

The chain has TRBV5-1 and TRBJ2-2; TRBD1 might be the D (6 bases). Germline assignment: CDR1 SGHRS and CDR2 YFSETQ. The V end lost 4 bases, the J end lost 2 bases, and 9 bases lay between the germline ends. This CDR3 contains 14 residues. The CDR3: CASSPDSNTGELFF. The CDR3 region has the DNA TGCGCCAGCAGCCCGGACAGCAACACCGGGGAGCTGTTTTTT. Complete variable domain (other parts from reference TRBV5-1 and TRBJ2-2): KAGVTQTPRYLIKTRGQQVTLSCSPISGHRSVSWYQQTPGQGLQFLFEYFSETQRNKGNFPGRFSGRQFSNSRSEMNVSTLELGDSALYLCASSPDSNTGELFFGEGSRLTVL.